The 7 T cell receptor beta chains listed next were all sequenced from one sample in a study of T-cell memory formation after mild COVID-19 (dated by TCRdb to the early 2020s). The library was made by 5' RACE. TCRdb lists the instrument as Illumina NovaSeq 6000. TCRdb passed the public sequencing reads through fastp at Q25 and MiXCR, retaining productive beta sequences. Rows are unified per CDR3 protein, each entry keeping the most common DNA and genes. The sample table records some 50,000 distinct CDR3 sequences; 10% to 15% of these occur just once. Jointly, the top ten make up around 25% of the sample. The specimen sequenced was PBMCs or a T cell subset sorted from them (not recorded which). These receptors all stem from a man between 18 and 35 years old who had mild COVID-19 (a few samples of this study predate the infection). The sample titles of this study are shuffled in the database, so cell type and time point are left out; the donor was told from shared clones.

This clonotype was seen at least ten times. The chain uses TRBV4-3 and TRBJ2-4; possible D gene TRBD1, 5 bases. Germline loops: CDR1 LGHNA, CDR2 YSLEER. The V and J ends lost 0 bases and 6 bases respectively, with 15 bases between them. The CDR3 consists of 16 residues. The DNA for the CDR3 is TGCGCCAGCAGCCAAGATGTCGGCCAGGGCGGAAACATTCAGTACTTC. Translating gives CASSQDVGQGGNIQYF.

This clonotype was seen a handful of times. The chain is built from TRBV27 and TRBJ2-6; D gene ambiguous. Between the trimmed V and J ends, which lost 6 bases and 0 bases, there was a span of 3 bases. This CDR3 is 13 amino acids long. Germline CDR1 MNHEY, CDR2 SMNVEV (reference sequence). The CDR3 bases are TGTGCCAGCAGGCTCTCTGGGGCCAACGTCCTGACTTTC. Its protein product is CASRLSGANVLTF.

This clonotype has a count of ten or more. The chain joins TRBV5-1 to TRBJ1-4; unclear D gene. The CDR3 is 14 residues long. V lost 5 bases, J lost 6 bases, and 14 bases lay in between. Per the germline V gene, CDR1 is SGHRS and CDR2 is YFSETQ. In nucleotides, the CDR3 is TGCGCCAGCAGTATATCTGGGGTGGATGAAAAACTGTTTTTT. Amino acid sequence: CASSISGVDEKLFF.

This clonotype was observed a handful of times. The chain has TRBV12-3 or TRBV12-4 and TRBJ2-1, with 9 bases matching TRBD1. There are 14 residues in the CDR3. V gave up 4 bases and J gave up 7 bases; unmatched junction bases: 5. The chain's CDR3 is CASSYRGQGNEQFF. The DNA of the CDR3 is TGTGCCAGCAGTTACAGGGGGCAGGGGAATGAGCAGTTCTTC.

The CDR3 loop is CASSTYRGNTEAFF. CDR3 nucleotide sequence: TGCGCCAGCAGCACCTACAGGGGGAACACTGAAGCTTTCTTT. The gene calls are TRBV10-2 and TRBJ1-1; 7 nucleotides agree with TRBD1. The CDR3 extends over 14 amino acids. V lost 6 bases and J lost 1; bases outside the gene matches: 5. CDR1 WSHSY and CDR2 SAAADI come from the germline V gene.

This clonotype was detected many times. This chain connects TRBV4-3 to TRBJ2-5, with D possibly being TRBD1 or TRBD2 (5 bases each). The CDR3 consists of 16 residues. The V end lost 0 bases, the J end lost 5 bases, and 16 bases lay between the germline ends. From germline, CDR1 is LGHNA and CDR2 YSLEER. The CDR3 reads CASSQDGRGREETQYF. Here the CDR3 DNA reads TGCGCCAGCAGCCAAGATGGTCGGGGCAGGGAGGAGACCCAGTACTTC.

This clonotype was counted a few times. The J gene is TRBJ1-1, the V gene TRBV4-1, with D possibly TRBD1 on 5 matching bases. Germline loops: CDR1 MGHRA, CDR2 YSYEKL. V gave up 1 base and J gave up 3 bases, with 9 bases separating them. This CDR3 has 14 residues. CDR3 nucleotides: TGCGCCAGCAGCCAAGCATGGGGGTACACTGAAGCTTTCTTT. It yields the protein CASSQAWGYTEAFF.